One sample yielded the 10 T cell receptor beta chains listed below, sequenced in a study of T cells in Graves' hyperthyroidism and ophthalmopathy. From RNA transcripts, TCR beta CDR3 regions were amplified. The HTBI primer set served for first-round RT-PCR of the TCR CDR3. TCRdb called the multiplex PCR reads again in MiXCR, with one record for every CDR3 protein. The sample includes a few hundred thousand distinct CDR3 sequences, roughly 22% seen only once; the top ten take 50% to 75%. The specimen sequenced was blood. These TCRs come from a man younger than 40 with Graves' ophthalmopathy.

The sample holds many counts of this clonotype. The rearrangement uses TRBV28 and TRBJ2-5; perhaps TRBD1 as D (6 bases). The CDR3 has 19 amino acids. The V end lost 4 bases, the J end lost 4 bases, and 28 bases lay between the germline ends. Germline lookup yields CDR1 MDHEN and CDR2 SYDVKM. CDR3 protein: CASSYEGERRKGLRETQYF. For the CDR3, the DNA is TGTGCCAGCAGTTACGAGGGGGAGCGACGAAAGGGGCTTCGAGAGACCCAGTACTTC.

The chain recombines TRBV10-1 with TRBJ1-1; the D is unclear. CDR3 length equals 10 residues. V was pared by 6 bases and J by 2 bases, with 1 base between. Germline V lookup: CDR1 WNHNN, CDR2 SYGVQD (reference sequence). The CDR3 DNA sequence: TGCGCCAGCAGCAACACTGAAGCTTTCTTT. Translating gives CASSNTEAFF.

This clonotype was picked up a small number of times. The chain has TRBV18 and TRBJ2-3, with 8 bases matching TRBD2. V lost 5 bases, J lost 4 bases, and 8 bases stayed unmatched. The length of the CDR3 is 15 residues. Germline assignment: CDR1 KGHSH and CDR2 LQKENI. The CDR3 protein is CASSTSAGVADTQYF. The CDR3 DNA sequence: TGTGCCAGCTCAACCTCAGCGGGAGTAGCAGATACGCAGTATTTT.

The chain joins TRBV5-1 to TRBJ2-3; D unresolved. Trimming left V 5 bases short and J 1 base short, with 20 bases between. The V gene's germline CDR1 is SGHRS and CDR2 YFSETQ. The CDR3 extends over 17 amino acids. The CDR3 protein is CASRTATLSARTDTQYF. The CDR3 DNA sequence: TGCGCCAGCAGAACAGCTACCCTAAGCGCCCGCACAGATACGCAGTATTTT.

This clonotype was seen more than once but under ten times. The CDR3 DNA reads as TGTGCCAGCGCGACAGACGCGTATCCTGGAAACACCATATATTTT. The encoded protein is CASATDAYPGNTIYF. The chain carries TRBV6-1 and TRBJ1-3; D perhaps matches TRBD1 (5 bases). Germline V lookup: CDR1 MNHNS, CDR2 SASEGT. The CDR3 extends over 15 amino acids. With 8 bases removed from V and 2 bases from J, the gap between germline ends came to 16 bases.

The CDR3 spells CASSVGGAIYNEQFF. The CDR3 region has the DNA TGTGCCAGCAGCGTAGGAGGGGCGATCTACAATGAGCAGTTCTTC. The rearrangement links TRBV9 to TRBJ2-1, with D perhaps being TRBD1 or TRBD2 (5 bases each). Germline V CDR1 and CDR2: SGDLS, YYNGEE. The CDR3 has 15 amino acids. Trimming pared 0 bases from V and 3 bases from J, leaving 10 bases between.

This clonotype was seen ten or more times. The CDR3 DNA reads TGTGCCAGCAGCATCGGACGGCTGAATACAGATACGCAGTATTTT. Its protein is CASSIGRLNTDTQYF. The rearrangement links TRBV7-3 to TRBJ2-3; D not resolved. V lost 5 bases and J 3 bases, leaving 15 bases between the germline ends. The germline gives CDR1 SGHTA, CDR2 FQGTGA. The CDR3 is made up of 15 amino acids.

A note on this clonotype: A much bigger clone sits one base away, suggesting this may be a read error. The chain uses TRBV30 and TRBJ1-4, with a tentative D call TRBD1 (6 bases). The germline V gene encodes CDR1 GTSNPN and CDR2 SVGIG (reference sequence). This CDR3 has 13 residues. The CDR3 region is CAWNRQENEKLIF. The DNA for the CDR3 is TGTGCCTGGAATCGACAGGAAAATGAAAAACTGATTTTT.

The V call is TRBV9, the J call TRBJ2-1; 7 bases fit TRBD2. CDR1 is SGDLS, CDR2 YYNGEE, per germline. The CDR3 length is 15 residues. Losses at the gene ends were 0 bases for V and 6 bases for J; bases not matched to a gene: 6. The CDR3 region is CASSVDAGVGNEQFF. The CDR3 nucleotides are TGTGCCAGCAGCGTAGACGCGGGAGTGGGCAATGAGCAGTTCTTC.

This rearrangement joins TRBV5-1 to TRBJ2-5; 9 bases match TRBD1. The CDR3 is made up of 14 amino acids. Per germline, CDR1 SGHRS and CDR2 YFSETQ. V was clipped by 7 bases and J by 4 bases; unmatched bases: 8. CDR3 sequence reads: CASQSRDRAETQYF. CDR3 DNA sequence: TGCGCCAGCCAATCGAGGGACAGGGCAGAGACCCAGTACTTC.